These 24 T cell receptor beta chains were sequenced from one sample in a study of metastatic and nonmetastatic thyroid tumors. TCRdb re-clonotyped the PCR reads through MiXCR. The table shows approximately 74,000 clones, with 11% to 15% occurring only once. No treatment had been given to any patient before thyroid surgery. The specimen sequenced was blood. These receptor sequences come from a male donor with papillary thyroid cancer or a benign thyroid nodule (not recorded which). Some clones in this sample may be carry-over from other donors' samples.

In its sample, this clone was seen many times. The J gene is TRBJ1-1, the V gene TRBV19, with 10 positions matching TRBD1. Germline CDR1 is LNHDA and CDR2 is SQIVND (reference sequence). This CDR3 is built from 13 residues. The V gene end was trimmed by 9 bases and the J gene end by 3 bases; junction bases not matched to a gene: 4. The CDR3 sequence: CASGDRGHTEAFF. CDR3 DNA: TGTGCCAGCGGGGACAGGGGTCACACTGAAGCTTTCTTT. Supplemented by reference TRBV19 and TRBJ1-1, the full variable domain reads DGGITQSPKYLFRKEGQNVTLSCEQNLNHDAMYWYRQDPGQGLRLIYYSQIVNDFQKGDIAEGYSVSREKKESFPLTVTSAQKNPTAFYLCASGDRGHTEAFFGQGTRLTVV.

This clone was found many times. The J gene is TRBJ2-1, the V gene TRBV5-6; D not resolved. Looked up from germline, CDR1 is SGHDT and CDR2 is YYEEEE. The V and J ends lost 4 bases and 4 bases respectively, with 15 bases between them. The CDR3 sequence is 15 residues long. The CDR3 DNA reads TGTGCCAGCAGCCACCCTAGTGAACGGTACAATGAGCAGTTCTTC. Translated, it gives CASSHPSERYNEQFF.

This clone has a count of ten or more. V and J are TRBV4-1 and TRBJ2-5, with 8 bases identical to TRBD2. Trimming took 1 base from V and 0 from J; bases not matched to a gene: 7. The CDR3 runs to 17 residues. CDR1 is MGHRA, CDR2 YSYEKL, per germline. The CDR3 sequence is CASSQGKSGSHQETQYF. The CDR3 DNA follows: TGCGCCAGCAGCCAAGGAAAAAGCGGGAGCCACCAAGAGACCCAGTACTTC.

The chain uses TRBV6-1 and TRBJ2-7; TRBD2 agrees at 7 bases. Germline V lookup: CDR1 MNHNS, CDR2 SASEGT. The CDR3 length is 15 residues. With 3 bases clipped from V and 1 base from J, the junction kept 6 bases outside the gene matches. The CDR3 sequence is CASSDWGGSSYEQYF. The CDR3 DNA follows: TGTGCCAGCAGTGATTGGGGCGGGAGTTCCTACGAGCAGTACTTC.

This clone was detected ten times or more. The sample carries other DNA sequences with the same CDR3. V gene TRBV19 combines with J gene TRBJ1-1; tentatively, D is TRBD1 (6 bases). The CDR3 sequence is 14 residues long. The V end lost 3 bases, the J end lost 8 bases, and 16 bases lay between the germline ends. Germline CDR1 LNHDA, CDR2 SQIVND (reference sequence). The CDR3 DNA follows: TGTGCCAGTAGTATTTCGTCAGGCGACAGGGAAGCTTTCTTT. The encoded protein is CASSISSGDREAFF.

This clone was picked up many times. The sample has other DNA sequences that encode this CDR3 too. The chain carries TRBV29-1 and TRBJ1-1; perhaps TRBD1 as D (5 bases). V was trimmed by 4 bases and J by 4 bases, leaving 16 bases between them. There are 14 residues in the CDR3. Germline V CDR1 and CDR2: SQVTM, ANQGSEA. The CDR3 region is CSVGDPKGSTEAFF. The CDR3 region has the DNA TGCAGCGTTGGGGACCCAAAAGGGAGCACTGAAGCTTTCTTT. Full variable domain (rest looked up from reference TRBV29-1 and TRBJ1-1): SAVISQKPSRDICQRGTSLTIQCQVDSQVTMMFWYRQQPGQSLTLIATANQGSEATYESGFVIDKFPISRPNLTFSTLTVSNMSPEDSSIYLCSVGDPKGSTEAFFGQGTRLTVV.

This chain connects TRBV5-1 to TRBJ1-2; 7 nucleotides line up with TRBD1. Per the germline V gene, CDR1 is SGHRS and CDR2 is YFSETQ. Trimming cost V 5 bases and J 0 bases; bases outside gene matches: 7. This CDR3 is built from 15 residues. The DNA of the CDR3 is TGCGCCAGCAGGGATCCGGGACAGTCTAACTATGGCTACACCTTC. This translates into CASRDPGQSNYGYTF.

This clone was seen a few times. An end of the junction does not agree with germline; a read error may underlie this. The CDR3 nucleotides read TGTGCCATCAGTGATGCTTGGAACACCGGGGAGCTGTTCTTT. Protein: CAISDAWNTGELFF. The rearrangement joins TRBV10-3 to TRBJ2-2; a possible D gene is TRBD2 (5 bases). The CDR3 contains 14 residues. The germline gives CDR1 ENHRY, CDR2 SYGVKD.

There are many counts of this clone. The chain is built from TRBV9 and TRBJ1-1, with D maybe TRBD1 (6 bases). V shed 0 bases and J shed 5 bases, with 26 bases lying between them. Germline V lookup: CDR1 SGDLS, CDR2 YYNGEE. The CDR3 runs to 19 residues. CDR3: CASSVELQGTVYTNTEAFF. The CDR3 DNA is TGTGCCAGCAGCGTAGAATTACAGGGAACGGTCTATACGAATACTGAAGCTTTCTTT.

By share of the sample, this clone is medium-sized. V gene TRBV12-3 or TRBV12-4 combines with J gene TRBJ2-7; 8 nucleotides align to TRBD1. CDR3 length equals 13 residues. V shed 7 bases, J shed 6 bases, and the junction held 8 bases outside the gene matches. CDR3 coding DNA: TGTGCCAGCACCCTCCAACAGGGGGGCGAGCAGTACTTC. Translating gives CASTLQQGGEQYF.

The J gene is TRBJ2-1, the V gene TRBV20-1; D is possibly TRBD2 (6 bases). CDR3 length: 15 amino acids. V lost 0 bases and J lost 3, with 12 bases in between. Per germline, CDR1 DFQATT and CDR2 SNEGSKA (reference sequence). CDR3 region: CSARDWRANYNEQFF. In nucleotides, the CDR3 is TGCAGTGCTAGAGATTGGAGGGCTAACTACAATGAGCAGTTCTTC.

Many counts were recorded for this clone. The chain recombines TRBV20-1 with TRBJ2-7, with 13 bases aligning to TRBD2. Germline CDR1 is DFQATT and CDR2 is SNEGSKA (reference sequence). Losses at the gene ends were 5 bases for V and 4 bases for J; bases not matched to a gene: 8. The CDR3 consists of 15 residues. The CDR3 protein is CSAYALLAGGYEQYF. CDR3 in DNA: TGCAGTGCTTACGCCCTACTAGCGGGAGGGTACGAGCAGTACTTC.

This clone has ten or more counts. The chain couples TRBV6-2 or TRBV6-3 to TRBJ2-5; D is possibly TRBD2 (7 bases). V gave up 8 bases and J gave up 4 bases, with 14 bases separating them. The CDR3 is 13 amino acids. Germline V gives CDR1 MNHEY, CDR2 SVGEGT. The CDR3 loop reads CASRGALGETQYF. CDR3 nucleotide sequence: TGTGCCAGCCGGGGGGCATTGGGAGAGACCCAGTACTTC.

The chain is built from TRBV3-1 and TRBJ2-7; TRBD2 agrees at 12 bases. CDR3 length: 16 amino acids. V dropped 2 bases and J dropped 6; count of bases not matched to a gene: 8. Germline V CDR1 and CDR2: LGHDT, YNNKEL (reference sequence). In DNA, the CDR3 is TGTGCCAGCAGCCAATGGCCTAGCGGGAGGGCCCCCGAGCAGTACTTC. Its protein is CASSQWPSGRAPEQYF.

At least ten counts were recorded for this clone. V is TRBV7-6 and J is TRBJ2-7, with TRBD2 as a possible D gene (5 bases). The V gene's germline CDR1 is SGHVS and CDR2 FNYEAQ. The CDR3 has 16 amino acids. Trimming removed 5 bases from V and 4 bases from J, with 21 bases in between. The CDR3 DNA sequence: TGTGCCAGCAGCCCGAGCCGGGATCCGACCTTTTACGAGCAGTACTTC. It yields the protein CASSPSRDPTFYEQYF. The whole variable domain, remainder taken from reference TRBV7-6 and TRBJ2-7, is GAGVSQSPRYKVTKRGQDVALRCDPISGHVSLYWYRQALGQGPEFLTYFNYEAQQDKSGLPNDRFSAERPEGSISTLTIQRTEQRDSAMYRCASSPSRDPTFYEQYFGPGTRLTVT.

This clone occurred many times. The chain's CDR3 is CSVAQDSTDTQYF. The CDR3 region has the DNA TGCAGCGTCGCCCAAGACAGCACAGATACGCAGTATTTT. The rearrangement uses TRBV29-1 and TRBJ2-3; D is uncertain. CDR1 is SQVTM and CDR2 is ANQGSEA in the germline V gene. V lost 6 bases to trimming and J lost 0 bases, with 10 bases between them. The CDR3 contains 13 residues.

This clone was picked up many times. The chain recombines TRBV28 with TRBJ2-1; possibly TRBD1 for D (5 bases). The germline gives CDR1 MDHEN, CDR2 SYDVKM. CDR3 size: 16 residues. With 4 bases removed from V and 4 bases from J, the gap between germline ends came to 17 bases. The CDR3 DNA sequence: TGTGCCAGCAGTTCCCTCGGCAGGGAAGAATACAATGAGCAGTTCTTC. Amino acids: CASSSLGREEYNEQFF.

This clone was picked up many times. The chain couples TRBV6-1 to TRBJ2-7; D is ambiguous. Germline V gene lookup returns CDR1 MNHNS and CDR2 SASEGT. Trimming removed 9 bases at V and 0 bases at J, with 12 bases between. The CDR3 sequence is 13 residues long. The chain's CDR3 is CARSRGYSYEQYF. In nucleotides, the CDR3 is TGTGCCAGGTCGCGCGGATACTCCTACGAGCAGTACTTC.

The table lists this clone with a few counts. Possible read error: a much larger clone is one base away. The genes are TRBV10-2 and TRBJ2-7; D is uncertain. The CDR3 has 15 amino acids. Per the germline V gene, CDR1 is WSHSY and CDR2 is SAAADI. CDR3 nucleotide sequence: TGCTCCGGCAGTGAAATTAAGTACGCCGGAATAGAGCAGTACTTC. This codes for CSGSEIKYAGIEQYF.

The chain recombines TRBV6-1 with TRBJ2-2; 7 positions agree with TRBD1. Germline CDR1 and CDR2: MNHNS and SASEGT. J gave up 6 bases and V 0 bases, and 10 bases lay outside the gene matches. This CDR3 has 17 residues. CDR3 amino acids: CASSEAWDSASPGELFF. The CDR3 DNA reads TGTGCCAGCAGTGAAGCTTGGGACAGTGCGAGCCCCGGGGAGCTGTTTTTT.

This clone was recorded many times. This sequence joins TRBV18 and TRBJ2-2; 10 positions match TRBD2. The J segment lost 2 bases and the V segment lost 3 bases, leaving 6 bases of the junction unmatched. CDR1 is KGHSH and CDR2 is LQKENI in the germline V gene. CDR3 size: 17 residues. As DNA, the CDR3 is TGTGCCAGCTCACCCAAAGCGGGAGGGCCCAACACCGGGGAGCTGTTTTTT. Protein sequence: CASSPKAGGPNTGELFF. The full variable domain, its missing parts supplied by reference TRBV18 and TRBJ2-2, is NAGVMQNPRHLVRRRGQEARLRCSPMKGHSHVYWYRQLPEEGLKFMVYLQKENIIDESGMPKERFSAEFPKEGPSILRIQQVVRGDSAAYFCASSPKAGGPNTGELFFGEGSRLTVL.

This clone was seen ten or more times. V and J are TRBV3-1 and TRBJ1-1; 7 bases are shared with TRBD1. V trimming: 4 bases; J trimming: 3 bases; junction bases outside the gene matches: 2. The germline V gene encodes CDR1 LGHDT and CDR2 YNNKEL (reference sequence). This CDR3 comprises 13 residues. In DNA form, the CDR3 reads TGTGCCAGCAGCCTCCAGGGGGACACTGAAGCTTTCTTT. Protein product: CASSLQGDTEAFF.

This clone came up many times. DNA of the CDR3: TGCAGTGCTAGACGGCTAGCGAGTCCCTACAATGAGCAGTTCTTC. Translated, it gives CSARRLASPYNEQFF. V usage is TRBV20-1 and J usage is TRBJ2-1, with D possibly matching TRBD2 (6 bases). Between the trimmed V and J ends, which lost 2 bases and 2 bases, there was a span of 13 bases. The CDR3 totals 15 residues. Germline V gene data show CDR1 as DFQATT and CDR2 as SNEGSKA (reference sequence).

This clone appeared many times. In DNA, the CDR3 is TGCAGTGCTAGAGATGGTAACCAGCCCCAGCATTTT. This translates into CSARDGNQPQHF. The chain is built from TRBV20-1 and TRBJ1-5; no firm D call. The V end lost 0 bases, the J end lost 7 bases, and 7 bases lay between the germline ends. This CDR3 is 12 amino acids long. Germline V gene lookup returns CDR1 DFQATT and CDR2 SNEGSKA (reference sequence).